This TCR beta chain was documented in a study of blood T cell repertoires in COVID-19. In the study's own analysis: Using reference gene primer amplification, nucleated cell counts were estimated. Sequencing was performed with immunoSEQ multiplex PCR; in TCRdb, only in-frame clones are kept and a portion is missing. D and trimming come from the DNA, and the V and J calls and clone size come from that table. The sample holds about 210,000 clones, roughly 86% seen once. V was clipped by 0 bases and J by 7 bases, with 13 bases between them. Germline V lookup: CDR1 LGHNA, CDR2 YSLEER. The CDR3 is 15 residues long.

Sequencing was performed on PBMCs or T cells enriched from blood (not recorded which). The rearrangement uses TRBV4-3 and TRBJ1-5, with unresolved D. The clonotype comes from a young man with acute COVID-19. CDR3: CASSQDKNAPQPQHF. The CDR3 DNA reads TGCGCCAGCAGCCAAGACAAGAACGCGCCGCAGCCCCAGCATTTT.